The rows below give T cell receptor beta chains drawn from one sample of a study of shared clonotypes between healthy human individuals. Data came from immunoSEQ multiplex PCR; TCRdb stores just in-frame clones and leaves some out. Among 2 million to 3 million clones listed, over 85% were seen once. Sequencing was done on a sample of naive CD4+ T cells from PBMCs. These receptors were taken from a man in his late teens or twenties in good health. Some clones in this sample may be carry-over from other donors' samples. The CDR3 runs from the conserved cysteine through the conserved F or W. A D gene is named only where the DNA matches it firmly. Clone size, where shown, is once, few, many, or a class for clones that have expanded.

D gene | clone size | J gene | V gene | CDR3 protein | CDR3 DNA
. | . | TRBJ1-5 | TRBV28 | CASNPTGNSNQPQHF | TGTGCCAGCAACCCGACAGGAAATAGCAATCAGCCCCAGCATTTT
TRBD2 | . | TRBJ2-1 | TRBV6-5 | CASSYQRDPYNEQFF | TGTGCCAGCAGTTACCAGCGGGACCCATACAATGAGCAGTTCTTC
. | few | TRBJ1-5 | TRBV28 | CASSGNEIANQPQHF | TGTGCCAGCAGTGGGAATGAGATCGCTAATCAGCCCCAGCATTTT
TRBD1 | . | TRBJ2-7 | TRBV27 | CASSFWDRGHEQYF | TGTGCCAGCAGTTTCTGGGACAGGGGTCACGAGCAGTACTTC
. | . | TRBJ2-5 | TRBV9 | CASSRRELETQYF | TGTGCCAGCAGCAGACGGGAGCTAGAGACCCAGTACTTC
. | . | TRBJ2-2 | TRBV15 | CATTGNAGELFF | TGTGCCACCACCGGAAACGCCGGGGAGCTGTTTTTT
. | . | TRBJ1-2 | TRBV5-1 | CASSLDTSYYGYTF | TGCGCCAGCAGCTTGGATACATCTTACTATGGCTACACCTTC
. | . | TRBJ2-1 | TRBV5-6 | CASNNIGSHSYNEQFF | TGTGCCAGCAACAACATTGGCAGCCACTCCTACAATGAGCAGTTCTTC
TRBD1 | once | TRBJ2-6 | TRBV10-3 | CAISGQGAVGANVLTF | TGTGCCATCAGTGGACAGGGGGCGGTAGGGGCCAACGTCCTGACTTTC
. | . | TRBJ2-5 | TRBV27 | CASSPRQGSKGGETQYF | TGTGCCAGCAGCCCGAGACAGGGAAGTAAAGGGGGGGAGACCCAGTACTTC
TRBD2 | . | TRBJ2-7 | TRBV5-1 | CASSSTSGTSGSYEQYF | TGCGCCAGCAGCTCCACCTCCGGGACTAGCGGGAGCTACGAGCAGTACTTC
TRBD2 | . | TRBJ2-7 | TRBV6-4 | CASSASKGLAGSPILEQYF | TGTGCCAGCAGTGCGTCGAAGGGACTAGCGGGATCGCCGATCCTCGAGCAGTACTTC
. | . | TRBJ2-1 | TRBV5-1 | CASSLDMIESARGFF | TGCGCCAGCAGCTTGGATATGATTGAGAGTGCCCGAGGGTTCTTC
. | . | TRBJ2-1 | TRBV4-3 | CASSQDPLRGAYNEQFF | TGCGCCAGCAGCCAGGATCCCTTGCGGGGTGCCTACAATGAGCAGTTCTTC